The 26 T cell receptor beta chains below were found in one sample sequenced in a study of cytomegalovirus exposure and HLA in healthy donors. The PCR made use of 60 Vbeta and 13 Jbeta primers. Using immunoSEQ multiplex PCR, the repertoire was profiled, and TCRdb retains in-frame clones only, with some absent. The table records approximately 170,000 clones, approximately 80% of them present only once. The sample taken for sequencing was PBMCs. The receptors come from a woman younger than 30 in good health and CMV-seronegative.

This clone was observed once. V is TRBV2 and J is TRBJ2-3; 8 nucleotides align to TRBD2. The germline V gene has CDR1 SNHLY and CDR2 FYNNEI. Unmatched junction bases numbered 6, after V lost 8 bases and J lost 2 bases. The length of the CDR3 is 14 residues. CDR3 amino acids: CASGTSGYTDTQYF. The CDR3 DNA sequence: TGTGCCAGCGGTACTAGCGGCTACACAGATACGCAGTATTTT.

The chain recombines TRBV5-1 with TRBJ2-2; 11 bases map to TRBD2. V trimming: 0 bases; J trimming: 0 bases; junction bases outside the gene matches: 4. CDR3 length: 18 residues. The germline V gene encodes CDR1 SGHRS and CDR2 YFSETQ. CDR3: CASSLAPSGRTNTGELFF. Written as DNA, the CDR3 is TGCGCCAGCAGCTTGGCTCCTAGCGGGAGGACGAACACCGGGGAGCTGTTTTTT.

The chain links TRBV7-9 to TRBJ2-6; 7 positions agree with TRBD1. The germline V gene encodes CDR1 SEHNR and CDR2 FQNEAQ (reference sequence). V shed 2 bases and J 2 bases; nucleotides not matched to a gene: 12. The CDR3 covers 19 residues. The CDR3 protein is CASSLRGQRLEPGANVLTF. The CDR3 DNA is TGTGCCAGCAGCTTAAGGGGACAGCGCCTCGAACCTGGGGCCAACGTCCTGACTTTC.

The chain recombines TRBV29-1 with TRBJ2-3, with a possible D match to TRBD2 (5 bases). Germline CDR1 is SQVTM and CDR2 is ANQGSEA. The CDR3 consists of 14 residues. Trimming removed 7 bases from V and 4 bases from J, with 18 bases in between. The CDR3 loop reads CSAPRPGSADTQYF. The CDR3 DNA sequence: TGCAGCGCACCCCGTCCGGGGTCGGCAGATACGCAGTATTTT.

The rearrangement links TRBV10-3 to TRBJ2-1, with TRBD1 matching over 8 bases. The V segment lost 4 bases and the J segment 9 bases; nucleotides outside the gene matches: 8. CDR3 size: 14 residues. CDR1 ENHRY and CDR2 SYGVKD come from the germline V gene. The DNA of the CDR3 is TGTGCCATCAGTGTGGGACAGGCCACAATTGAGCAGTTCTTC. This gives the protein CAISVGQATIEQFF.

J is TRBJ2-1 and V is TRBV4-1; 9 positions agree with TRBD2. The CDR3 has 15 residues. Losses at the gene ends were 4 bases for V and 4 bases for J; bases not matched to a gene: 5. Germline CDR1 is MGHRA and CDR2 is YSYEKL. CDR3 nucleotide sequence: TGCGCCAGCAGCCTGCGACTAGCGGTATACAATGAGCAGTTCTTC. Amino acid sequence: CASSLRLAVYNEQFF.

A few counts support this clone. The gene calls are TRBV7-9 and TRBJ2-1; 8 nucleotides align to TRBD1. With V trimmed by 5 bases and J by 8 bases, 5 bases remained unmatched. In germline, CDR1 is SEHNR, CDR2 FQNEAQ (reference sequence). The CDR3 length is 13 residues. DNA for the CDR3: TGTGCCAGCAGCAGTACAGGGGGACATGAGCAGTTCTTC. Amino acid sequence: CASSSTGGHEQFF.

The CDR3: CSVRSDGGRDIQYF. The DNA for the CDR3 is TGCAGCGTTAGGTCGGACGGGGGGAGGGACATTCAGTACTTC. The chain is built from TRBV29-1 and TRBJ2-4, with 7 nucleotides matching TRBD2. The CDR3 runs 14 residues. J gave up 8 bases and V 5 bases, and 12 bases lay outside the gene matches. Germline V CDR1 and CDR2: SQVTM, ANQGSEA.

The J gene is TRBJ2-2, the V gene TRBV10-3; D is possibly TRBD1 (5 bases). Deletions cut 4 bases from V and 2 bases from J, with 8 bases between. The CDR3 length is 14 residues. The germline gives CDR1 ENHRY, CDR2 SYGVKD. CDR3 sequence (DNA): TGTGCCATCAGTGCGGACACCAACACCGGGGAGCTGTTTTTT. This encodes CAISADTNTGELFF.

The V gene is TRBV19, the J gene TRBJ2-5; tentatively, D is TRBD2 (6 bases). Germline V gives CDR1 LNHDA, CDR2 SQIVND (reference sequence). This CDR3 contains 13 residues. The V and J ends lost 5 bases and 1 base respectively, with 8 bases between them. This CDR3 reads CASSGTVQETQYF. The CDR3 DNA follows: TGTGCCAGTAGTGGGACTGTCCAAGAGACCCAGTACTTC.

The rearrangement uses TRBV6-1 and TRBJ1-1; maybe TRBD1 (5 bases). The ends were cut back, 6 bases at V and 1 base at J, with 9 bases in the middle. The CDR3 runs 13 residues. CDR1 MNHNS and CDR2 SASEGT come from the germline V gene. The CDR3 DNA reads TGTGCCAGCAGCCGAAGGGGGAACACTGAAGCTTTCTTT. Translating it yields CASSRRGNTEAFF.

This clone was observed once. The chain couples TRBV6-4 to TRBJ2-1; 10 nucleotides align to TRBD1. With 7 bases clipped from V and 9 bases from J, the junction kept 9 bases outside the gene matches. In germline, CDR1 is MRHNA, CDR2 SNTAGT. This CDR3 is 14 amino acids long. CDR3 in amino acids: CASKLETGGGEQFF. CDR3 coding DNA: TGTGCCAGCAAGCTAGAGACAGGGGGCGGTGAGCAGTTCTTC.

The V and J genes are TRBV28 and TRBJ1-2; unclear D gene. Germline-derived CDR1 and CDR2 are MDHEN and SYDVKM. V lost 5 bases to trimming and J lost 5 bases, with 15 bases between them. The CDR3 length is 14 residues. The CDR3 sequence is CASSLLAAAYGYTF. The DNA of the CDR3 is TGTGCCAGCAGTCTCCTCGCGGCAGCATATGGCTACACCTTC.

The V call is TRBV5-6, the J call TRBJ1-6; D might be TRBD1 (6 bases). Germline CDR1 reads SGHDT; CDR2 reads YYEEEE. The CDR3 consists of 17 residues. The V end was cut by 4 bases, the J end by 0 bases, with 14 bases between. DNA for the CDR3: TGTGCCAGCAGCCCCTCAGGGGACCACTCCTATAATTCACCCCTCCACTTT. The encoded protein is CASSPSGDHSYNSPLHF.

This chain links TRBV5-1 with TRBJ2-5; D remains unclear. The length of the CDR3 is 14 residues. The V end lost 0 bases, the J end lost 7 bases, and 13 bases lay between the germline ends. Germline V gene lookup returns CDR1 SGHRS and CDR2 YFSETQ. CDR3 region: CASSLELLIGTQYF. The CDR3 DNA is TGCGCCAGCAGCTTGGAACTGCTTATTGGGACCCAGTACTTC. The whole variable domain, remainder taken from reference TRBV5-1 and TRBJ2-5, is KAGVTQTPRYLIKTRGQQVTLSCSPISGHRSVSWYQQTPGQGLQFLFEYFSETQRNKGNFPGRFSGRQFSNSRSEMNVSTLELGDSALYLCASSLELLIGTQYFGPGTRLLVL.

The chain joins TRBV2 to TRBJ2-1, with 11 bases identical to TRBD2. CDR1 SNHLY and CDR2 FYNNEI come from the germline V gene. The trim removed 3 bases at V and 15 bases at J, leaving 10 bases unmatched. CDR3 length: 14 residues. The CDR3 region has the DNA TGTGCCAGCAGTGATAAGGGGACTAGCGGCCCAGTGTTCTTC. Translation: CASSDKGTSGPVFF.

The chain links TRBV5-1 to TRBJ2-5; 7 bases match TRBD1. Germline lookup yields CDR1 SGHRS and CDR2 YFSETQ. This CDR3 spans 13 amino acids. J lost 5 bases, V lost 4 bases, and 5 bases had no gene match. DNA for the CDR3: TGCGCCAGCAGCCAGGGACAGAGGGAGACCCAGTACTTC. Protein sequence: CASSQGQRETQYF.

The chain is built from TRBV4-2 and TRBJ2-1; D perhaps matches TRBD1 (5 bases). With 0 bases removed from V and 1 base from J, the gap between germline ends came to 10 bases. CDR1 and CDR2 from the germline V gene are LGHNA and YNFKEQ. This CDR3 has 16 amino acids. CDR3 loop: CASSQDPDISYNEQFF. As DNA, the CDR3 is TGTGCCAGCAGCCAAGACCCGGACATATCCTACAATGAGCAGTTCTTC.

On this clone: One end of the junction is discordant with germline, which a read error may explain. This chain links TRBV12-5 with TRBJ1-2; 9 bases line up with TRBD1. The CDR3 extends over 9 amino acids. Germline CDR1 is LGHNT and CDR2 is FRNRAP. CDR3 nucleotide sequence: TGTGCTAGTGGGGGACAGGGTTCCTTC. Residues: CASGGQGSF.

V usage is TRBV11-3 and J usage is TRBJ2-2; 7 bases align to TRBD1. Trimming took 4 bases from V and 2 from J; bases not matched to a gene: 4. Germline CDR1 is SGHNT and CDR2 is YENEEA. CDR3 length equals 15 residues. For the CDR3, the DNA is TGTGCCAGCAGCTCCCGGACAGGAAACACCGGGGAGCTGTTTTTT. Amino acids: CASSSRTGNTGELFF.

This chain joins TRBV4-1 and TRBJ2-7; D not resolved. V was pared by 1 base and J by 4 bases, with 17 bases between. Germline values: CDR1 MGHRA, CDR2 YSYEKL. CDR3 length equals 16 residues. The CDR3 region has the DNA TGCGCCAGCAGCCAAGGCCTAGTTTCCCCACCTTACGAGCAGTACTTC. This translates into CASSQGLVSPPYEQYF.

This clone was seen a handful of times. The chain uses TRBV10-3 and TRBJ2-7; 10 bases are a match to TRBD1. The CDR3 is 16 amino acids. V lost 4 bases, J lost 2 bases, and 8 bases stayed unmatched. CDR1 and CDR2 from the germline V gene are ENHRY and SYGVKD. The CDR3 DNA is TGTGCCATCAGTGGACAGGGGGCTGCGGGCCCCTACGAGCAGTACTTC. Encoded protein: CAISGQGAAGPYEQYF.

J is TRBJ2-1 and V is TRBV19, with 7 bases aligning to TRBD2. CDR1 and CDR2 (germline): LNHDA, SQIVND (reference sequence). CDR3 size: 16 residues. After removal of 5 bases from V and 0 bases from J, the junction contained 7 bases not matched to a gene. The CDR3: CASSPLGGGSYNEQFF. CDR3 bases: TGTGCCAGTAGTCCTTTAGGCGGGGGCTCCTACAATGAGCAGTTCTTC.

The chain has TRBV5-4 and TRBJ1-4; TRBD1 matches 9 bases. Germline V lookup: CDR1 SGHNT, CDR2 YYREEE (reference sequence). The CDR3 runs 15 residues. The ends lost 2 bases at V and 5 bases at J; junction bases unmatched: 4. CDR3 bases: TGTGCCAGCAGCTTAAAAGGACAGGGGAATGAAAAACTGTTTTTT. Protein: CASSLKGQGNEKLFF.

The chain is built from TRBV5-1 and TRBJ2-1; possible D gene TRBD1, 6 bases. The CDR3 totals 16 residues. Germline-derived CDR1 and CDR2 are SGHRS and YFSETQ. The ends were cut back, 2 bases at V and 0 bases at J, with 12 bases in the middle. The CDR3 DNA follows: TGCGCCAGCAGCTTTGACCAGGGGTTCTCCTACAATGAGCAGTTCTTC. Its protein is CASSFDQGFSYNEQFF.

The rearrangement joins TRBV5-4 to TRBJ1-1, with 7 nucleotides matching TRBD1. Per germline, CDR1 SGHNT and CDR2 YYREEE (reference sequence). With V trimmed by 5 bases and J by 3 bases, 10 bases remained unmatched. The length of the CDR3 is 15 residues. DNA for the CDR3: TGTGCCAGCAGTCTCACGGGAGGGGGCGACACTGAAGCTTTCTTT. It encodes CASSLTGGGDTEAFF.